This record looks at one T cell receptor beta chain sequence and its context. Its antigen is unknown. No much larger clone is present one base from it, and per-base qualities are unavailable. High-throughput TCR beta sequencing profiled peripheral blood CD8+ and CD4+ T cells from healthy donors, Susac syndrome patients and multiple sclerosis patients. The Susac syndrome patients fulfilled recently defined diagnostic criteria for either definite or probable disease. Bulk CD8+ and CD4+ T cells were purified by magnetic negative isolation, whereas CD8+ TEMRA cells were enriched by FACS. Blood was drawn into EDTA tubes, processed within 24 hours, and PBMCs were isolated by density gradient centrifugation. PBMCs intended for TCR sequencing were cryopreserved in liquid nitrogen and thawed later in a water bath at 37 degrees C. A purity of at least 90% was achieved for sorted or isolated CD4+, CD8+ and CD8+ TEMRA cells.

The data were taken from a study of CD8 T cells in Susac syndrome (dated by TCRdb to between 2017 and 2020). For the wider study: Of the Susac syndrome patients who were sequenced, eight were in clinical remission while about six had clinically active disease. Susac syndrome patients were therapy-naive, on corticosteroids (some also receiving IVIg), or on IVIg alone at blood withdrawal. Whether CD8+ T cell activation and differentiation in Susac syndrome was antigen driven was tested using repertoire sequencing. The study compared CD8+ T cell repertoire clonality among roughly 12 healthy donors, around 14 Susac syndrome patients and roughly 16 multiple sclerosis patients. Beyond this particular receptor, the publication reports: Clonal expansion was seen in Susac syndrome CD8+ repertoires, peaking in CD8+ TEMRA cells and being greater in clinically active patients than in remitting ones. Looking at Susac-specific public clones, the researchers identified approximately 15 in the total CD8+ repertoire and roughly 5 in the CD8+ TEMRA repertoire. The number of individuals in the TCR sequencing and HLA analysis was recognized as being relatively small.

RNA was extracted using the RNeasy kit, and roughly 0.5 to 1 ug of the RNA was reverse transcribed with random hexamers. The immunoSEQ multiplex PCR assay, covering 54 Vbeta and 13 Jbeta segments, was used to amplify TCR beta CDR3 regions. To correct PCR amplification bias, a synthetic template baseline was used for both primer optimization and computational correction. The authors' pipeline ran thus. Reads were annotated to V, D and J genes per IMGT and analyzed with immunoSEQ Analyzer, keeping only productive sequences. Clonality was calculated as one minus the Shannon entropy normalized by log2 of the number of productive unique sequences. For each patient and control, public and private clones were evaluated among the 100 most prevalent clones. Susac-specific clones were defined as absent from healthy and MS cohorts, around 980 published viral clones and other ImmuneACCESS disease sequences. Starting from the raw public reads, TCRdb applied fastp trimming at Q25, assembled clones with MiXCR and retained in-frame beta chains. Entries are consolidated by CDR3 protein sequence, retaining the most common genes and DNA. The V and J calls, along with clone size, are taken from TCRdb and not from the paper's own processing. Within this sample are about 83,000 distinct CDR3 sequences, with around 96% of them counted one time only. The ten largest clones represent around 0.41% of the sample.

The origin of this receptor is a human donor with Susac syndrome. The sequencing sample was made of CD8+ T cells from PBMCs.

The sequence in DNA is TGTGCCAGCGTTAATGGTCGGCAGGGTGTGGGAATGAACACTGAAGCTTTCTTT. Its product reads: CASVNGRQGVGMNTEAFF. The chain couples TRBV6-2 or TRBV6-3 to TRBJ1-1; a tentative D call is TRBD1 (5 bases match). The CDR3 contains 18 residues, cysteine and phenylalanine counted. Only the CDR3 part of the read is kept: 54 bases, read in frame from the first base. The trim is 8 bases for V and 0 bases for J, with a gap of 25 bases between the germline ends. CDR1 and CDR2, per the germline V gene, are MNHEY and SVGEGT.